Listed below are T cell receptor beta chains from one sample, sequenced in a study of T-cell memory formation after mild COVID-19. TCRdb itself ran the 5' RACE reads through MiXCR, one entry per CDR3 protein. Of roughly 100,000 distinct CDR3 sequences listed, around an eighth are singletons. The sample taken for sequencing was PBMCs or a T cell subset sorted from them (not recorded which). The receptors were gathered from an adult woman who had mild COVID-19 (a few samples of this study predate the infection). Cell type and time point are not known. Both conserved end residues are part of each CDR3. The order of the fields is V gene, clone size, CDR3 length, D gene, J gene, CDR3 DNA, CDR3 protein. The D gene is left open where the match is weak. For some rows the clone size is stated as once, few or many, or as a class when expanded; others skip it.

v_call: TRBV7-2
clone_size: few
cdr3_length: 17
d_call: NA
j_call: TRBJ2-2
cdr3_nt: TGTGCCAGCAGCTTAAGTCCTTTTCTAGCGCAGACCGGGGAGCTGTTTTTT
cdr3_aa: CASSLSPFLAQTGELFF

v_call: TRBV27
clone_size: NA
cdr3_length: 17
d_call: TRBD2
j_call: TRBJ2-1
cdr3_nt: TGTGCCAGCAGTCCCTGGGGGTGGGGGGGGAGCGACAATGAGCAGTTCTTC
cdr3_aa: CASSPWGWGGSDNEQFF

v_call: TRBV2
clone_size: few
cdr3_length: 18
d_call: TRBD2
j_call: TRBJ2-1
cdr3_nt: TGTGCCAGCAGTGAAGCCCTAGCGGGGAGGACTGGTATTGATGAGCAGTTCTTC
cdr3_aa: CASSEALAGRTGIDEQFF

v_call: TRBV7-2
clone_size: few
cdr3_length: 18
d_call: TRBD2
j_call: TRBJ2-3
cdr3_nt: TGTGCCAGCAGCTTAGCAGGTGGAGCGGGGGGTCCCACAGATACGCAGTATTTT
cdr3_aa: CASSLAGGAGGPTDTQYF

v_call: TRBV11-2
clone_size: NA
cdr3_length: 16
d_call: NA
j_call: TRBJ1-6
cdr3_nt: TGTGCCAGCAGCCCCACCCTCGGTCCACACAATTCACCCCTCCACTTT
cdr3_aa: CASSPTLGPHNSPLHF

v_call: TRBV7-6
clone_size: NA
cdr3_length: 16
d_call: TRBD1
j_call: TRBJ2-3
cdr3_nt: TGTGCCAGCAGCCTAACAGGGGTAACTAGCACAGATACGCAGTATTTT
cdr3_aa: CASSLTGVTSTDTQYF

v_call: TRBV12-3/TRBV12-4
clone_size: many
cdr3_length: 15
d_call: NA
j_call: TRBJ2-5
cdr3_nt: TGTGCCAGCAGTTTAGCGGGAAGAAGCCAAGAGACCCAGTACTTC
cdr3_aa: CASSLAGRSQETQYF

v_call: TRBV29-1
clone_size: NA
cdr3_length: 11
d_call: NA
j_call: TRBJ2-1
cdr3_nt: TGCAGCGTTGAGCTTTTCAATGAGCAGTTCTTC
cdr3_aa: CSVELFNEQFF

v_call: TRBV20-1
clone_size: NA
cdr3_length: 16
d_call: NA
j_call: TRBJ2-2
cdr3_nt: TGCAGTGCTAGAGATGCGGGGCTCGCGAACACCGGGGAGCTGTTTTTT
cdr3_aa: CSARDAGLANTGELFF

v_call: TRBV6-5
clone_size: NA
cdr3_length: 18
d_call: NA
j_call: TRBJ1-6
cdr3_nt: TGTGCCAGCAGTTACTCGAATTTCATGCCAGGGAAAAATTCACCCCTCCACTTT
cdr3_aa: CASSYSNFMPGKNSPLHF

v_call: TRBV7-3
clone_size: NA
cdr3_length: 16
d_call: TRBD1
j_call: TRBJ2-7
cdr3_nt: TGTGCCAGCAGCTTACTTCCCGGGACAGGGGTCTACGAGCAGTACTTC
cdr3_aa: CASSLLPGTGVYEQYF

v_call: TRBV4-3
clone_size: many
cdr3_length: 15
d_call: TRBD2
j_call: TRBJ2-7
cdr3_nt: TGCGCCAGCAGCCAGGGTAGCGGGAGTTGGTACGAGCAGTACTTC
cdr3_aa: CASSQGSGSWYEQYF

v_call: TRBV7-6
clone_size: NA
cdr3_length: 12
d_call: NA
j_call: TRBJ1-1
cdr3_nt: TGTGCCAGCAGCTTAGAGGGGTCTGAAGCTTTCTTT
cdr3_aa: CASSLEGSEAFF

v_call: TRBV6-6
clone_size: NA
cdr3_length: 19
d_call: TRBD1
j_call: TRBJ2-2
cdr3_nt: TGTGCCAGCAGTTATACCGGGACAGAAGTCAGGGGAAGGACCGGGGAGCTGTTTTTT
cdr3_aa: CASSYTGTEVRGRTGELFF

v_call: TRBV5-1
clone_size: few
cdr3_length: 13
d_call: NA
j_call: TRBJ2-1
cdr3_nt: TGCGCCAGCAGCTTGGACAGGGCTAATGAGCAGTTCTTC
cdr3_aa: CASSLDRANEQFF

v_call: TRBV6-1
clone_size: NA
cdr3_length: 14
d_call: NA
j_call: TRBJ1-1
cdr3_nt: TGTGCCAGCAGTGAACTAGACTGGAACACTGAAGCTTTCTTT
cdr3_aa: CASSELDWNTEAFF

v_call: TRBV7-2
clone_size: NA
cdr3_length: 16
d_call: TRBD2
j_call: TRBJ2-1
cdr3_nt: TGTGCCAGCAGCTTAGTGGGACTAGCGGGCCCTGGTGAGCAGTTCTTC
cdr3_aa: CASSLVGLAGPGEQFF

v_call: TRBV12-5
clone_size: many
cdr3_length: 15
d_call: NA
j_call: TRBJ2-2
cdr3_nt: TGTGCTAGTGGTGCAGGGGTTATTAGCCCCGGGGAGCTGTTTTTT
cdr3_aa: CASGAGVISPGELFF

v_call: TRBV20-1
clone_size: NA
cdr3_length: 14
d_call: NA
j_call: TRBJ2-7
cdr3_nt: TGCAGTGCTGGAGGGACAGATAACTCCTACGAGCAGTACTTC
cdr3_aa: CSAGGTDNSYEQYF

v_call: TRBV5-5
clone_size: NA
cdr3_length: 13
d_call: NA
j_call: TRBJ1-1
cdr3_nt: TGTGCCAGCAGCTTACCGGGCCACACTGAAGCTTTCTTT
cdr3_aa: CASSLPGHTEAFF

v_call: TRBV12-3/TRBV12-4
clone_size: few
cdr3_length: 16
d_call: NA
j_call: TRBJ2-1
cdr3_nt: TGTGCCAGCAGTTTAGGGTCTGGGGGTTCCTACAATGAGCAGTTCTTC
cdr3_aa: CASSLGSGGSYNEQFF

v_call: TRBV6-5
clone_size: NA
cdr3_length: 16
d_call: TRBD1
j_call: TRBJ2-2
cdr3_nt: TGTGCCAGCAGTCAGACAGGGGGCGCAGGCACCGGGGAGCTGTTTTTT
cdr3_aa: CASSQTGGAGTGELFF

v_call: TRBV2
clone_size: few
cdr3_length: 14
d_call: TRBD1
j_call: TRBJ2-7
cdr3_nt: TGTGCCAGCAATCGGGACAGGGAAACCTACGAGCAGTACTTC
cdr3_aa: CASNRDRETYEQYF

v_call: TRBV4-1
clone_size: few
cdr3_length: 15
d_call: NA
j_call: TRBJ2-1
cdr3_nt: TGCGCCAGCAGCCCTGAGGTGGCGGCCTACAATGAGCAGTTCTTC
cdr3_aa: CASSPEVAAYNEQFF

v_call: TRBV29-1
clone_size: few
cdr3_length: 14
d_call: NA
j_call: TRBJ2-2
cdr3_nt: TGCAGCGTTGCCTTGACCCAGAACACCGGGGAGCTGTTTTTT
cdr3_aa: CSVALTQNTGELFF

v_call: TRBV5-1
clone_size: few
cdr3_length: 16
d_call: NA
j_call: TRBJ2-6
cdr3_nt: TGCGCCAGCAGCTTGGATGGGGAGTCTGGGGCCAACGTCCTGACTTTC
cdr3_aa: CASSLDGESGANVLTF

v_call: TRBV24-1
clone_size: few
cdr3_length: 15
d_call: NA
j_call: TRBJ1-4
cdr3_nt: TGTGCCACCAGTGACCCCAAACAGGGAAGCGAAAAACTGTTTTTT
cdr3_aa: CATSDPKQGSEKLFF

v_call: TRBV24-1
clone_size: NA
cdr3_length: 14
d_call: NA
j_call: TRBJ1-2
cdr3_nt: TGTGCCACCAGGGCAATCAGGACTTCCTATGGCTACACCTTC
cdr3_aa: CATRAIRTSYGYTF

v_call: TRBV7-2
clone_size: few
cdr3_length: 17
d_call: TRBD2
j_call: TRBJ2-1
cdr3_nt: TGTGCCAGCAGCTTAGGACCGGGACTAGCGGGAGTCAATGAGCAGTTCTTC
cdr3_aa: CASSLGPGLAGVNEQFF

v_call: TRBV11-2
clone_size: few
cdr3_length: 13
d_call: NA
j_call: TRBJ2-7
cdr3_nt: TGTGCCAGCAGCCCCGCAGGGTTCTACGAGCAGTACTTC
cdr3_aa: CASSPAGFYEQYF

v_call: TRBV4-3
clone_size: NA
cdr3_length: 15
d_call: TRBD2
j_call: TRBJ2-3
cdr3_nt: TGCGCCAGCAGCTTACTAGCGAAAAGCACAGATACGCAGTATTTT
cdr3_aa: CASSLLAKSTDTQYF

v_call: TRBV7-8
clone_size: NA
cdr3_length: 17
d_call: NA
j_call: TRBJ2-1
cdr3_nt: TGTGCCAGCAGCTTAGCCCCGTCAGCGGCTGCCTACAATGAGCAGTTCTTC
cdr3_aa: CASSLAPSAAAYNEQFF

v_call: TRBV7-8
clone_size: few
cdr3_length: 17
d_call: NA
j_call: TRBJ1-5
cdr3_nt: TGTGCCAGCAGCTTAAAACTGGACACACCGCGCGGTCAGCCCCAGCATTTT
cdr3_aa: CASSLKLDTPRGQPQHF

v_call: TRBV4-3
clone_size: NA
cdr3_length: 16
d_call: TRBD2
j_call: TRBJ2-7
cdr3_nt: TGCGCCAGCAGCCAAGATAGGGCGGGAGGGACCTACGAGCAGTACTTC
cdr3_aa: CASSQDRAGGTYEQYF

v_call: TRBV4-3
clone_size: NA
cdr3_length: 16
d_call: NA
j_call: TRBJ2-7
cdr3_nt: TGCGCCAGCAGCCAAGGGATCGGGAGCATATCCAACGAGCAGTACTTC
cdr3_aa: CASSQGIGSISNEQYF

v_call: TRBV27
clone_size: few
cdr3_length: 14
d_call: NA
j_call: TRBJ2-1
cdr3_nt: TGTGCCAGCAGTTCCCTCCCCATCTACAATGAGCAGTTCTTC
cdr3_aa: CASSSLPIYNEQFF

v_call: TRBV13
clone_size: NA
cdr3_length: 14
d_call: TRBD1
j_call: TRBJ2-5
cdr3_nt: TGTGCCAGCAGCGTAAGGGGGCAGTTAGAGACCCAGTACTTC
cdr3_aa: CASSVRGQLETQYF

v_call: TRBV2
clone_size: NA
cdr3_length: 15
d_call: NA
j_call: TRBJ2-7
cdr3_nt: TGTGCCAGCAGTGAGGGCGGACAGTACTCCTACGAGCAGTACTTC
cdr3_aa: CASSEGGQYSYEQYF

v_call: TRBV20-1
clone_size: NA
cdr3_length: 14
d_call: TRBD2
j_call: TRBJ2-3
cdr3_nt: TGCAGTGCTCCAGCGGGGGGGCCTAGGGATACGCAGTATTTT
cdr3_aa: CSAPAGGPRDTQYF

v_call: TRBV9
clone_size: NA
cdr3_length: 16
d_call: NA
j_call: TRBJ2-2
cdr3_nt: TGTGCCAGCAGCCCAAAAGAGGGATGGTACACCGGGGAGCTGTTTTTT
cdr3_aa: CASSPKEGWYTGELFF

v_call: TRBV24-1
clone_size: many
cdr3_length: 14
d_call: TRBD1
j_call: TRBJ2-1
cdr3_nt: TGTGCCACCAGTCTGGCAGGGGGATACAATGAGCAGTTCTTC
cdr3_aa: CATSLAGGYNEQFF

v_call: TRBV30
clone_size: few
cdr3_length: 15
d_call: NA
j_call: TRBJ2-2
cdr3_nt: TGTGCCTGGAGGACCTGGGGGGTGAACACCGGGGAGCTGTTTTTT
cdr3_aa: CAWRTWGVNTGELFF

v_call: TRBV23-1
clone_size: few
cdr3_length: 16
d_call: NA
j_call: TRBJ2-3
cdr3_nt: TGCGCCAGCAGTCTGAAAGGGGGGATTTGCACAGATACGCAGTATTTT
cdr3_aa: CASSLKGGICTDTQYF

v_call: TRBV18
clone_size: few
cdr3_length: 14
d_call: NA
j_call: TRBJ2-7
cdr3_nt: TGTGCCAGCTCACCCGGATCAGAGTCCTACGAGCAGTACTTC
cdr3_aa: CASSPGSESYEQYF

v_call: TRBV24-1
clone_size: few
cdr3_length: 16
d_call: TRBD1
j_call: TRBJ2-1
cdr3_nt: TGTGCCACCAGTGAGCCCGGGACAGGGGAATACAATGAGCAGTTCTTC
cdr3_aa: CATSEPGTGEYNEQFF

v_call: TRBV6-2/TRBV6-3
clone_size: NA
cdr3_length: 16
d_call: NA
j_call: TRBJ2-3
cdr3_nt: TGTGCCAGCAGTTATCCCCCCTCCGGGATCACAGATACGCAGTATTTT
cdr3_aa: CASSYPPSGITDTQYF

v_call: TRBV13
clone_size: NA
cdr3_length: 16
d_call: NA
j_call: TRBJ2-1
cdr3_nt: TGTGCCAGCAGCCCTACCGGGATTCATACCTACAATGAGCAGTTCTTC
cdr3_aa: CASSPTGIHTYNEQFF